In this sample, the clone carrying this T cell receptor beta chain turned up a few times. This same CDR3 is encoded by further DNA sequences in the sample. The table came from immunoSEQ multiplex PCR; TCRdb's copy has only in-frame clones and leaves some out. The sample yields approximately 140,000 clones, roughly 80% seen once. With V trimmed by 6 bases and J by 4 bases, 3 bases remained unmatched. The CDR3 runs to 13 residues. Looked up from germline, CDR1 is MDHEN and CDR2 is SYDVKM. This specimen belongs to a study of cytotoxic CD8 clonotypes in ibrutinib-treated CLL. The specimen was PBMCs, collected after 12 months of ibrutinib treatment. The TCR comes from a human donor with chronic lymphocytic leukemia. The chain couples TRBV28 to TRBJ1-5, with 7 bases fitting TRBD1. Written as DNA, the CDR3 is TGTGCCAGCAGGGGACAGCCAAATCAGCCCCAGCATTTT. Protein product: CASRGQPNQPQHF.